This passage covers 25 T cell receptor beta chains from one sample sequenced in a study of T cell clonality in common variable immunodeficiency. The repertoire was sequenced with immunoSEQ multiplex PCR; TCRdb's copy has only in-frame clones and lacks some. The data show approximately 81,000 clones, none appearing only once, with approximately 0.84% held by the ten largest. Sample: peripheral blood mononuclear cells. These receptors were taken from a person aged 18 to 70 in good health.

This clone was seen more than once but under ten times. Read sequence stops 3 residues before the CDR3 end, and the germline J gene provides the missing end. V gene TRBV7-8 combines with J gene TRBJ1-3; D unresolved. The germline V and J ends were trimmed by 0 bases and 0 bases, with 6 bases remaining between them. CDR1 and CDR2 from the germline V gene are SGHVS and FQNEAQ. This CDR3 is 15 amino acids long. The CDR3 DNA, read in part, is TGTGCCAGCAGCTTAGCTCACTTCTCTGGAAACACC. The encoded protein is CASSLAHFSGNT. The entire CDR3 reads CASSLAHFSGNTIYF.

As concerns this clone: Possible read error: a much larger clone is one base away. Read data end 3 residues before the CDR3 end; the end is taken from the germline J gene. The chain is built from TRBV7-6 and TRBJ2-7, with 9 positions matching TRBD1. The germline V gene has CDR1 SGHVS and CDR2 FNYEAQ. The CDR3 runs 13 residues. CDR3 bases read: TGTGCCGGCAGCGACAGGGGGGAATACGAG. It translates to CAGSDRGEYE. The whole CDR3 sequence reads CAGSDRGEYEQYF.

In its sample, this clone was seen many times. The observed sequence ends 3 residues before the CDR3 terminus, with the missing tail filled in from the germline J gene. The sample holds other DNA sequences that translate to the same CDR3. V usage is TRBV20-1 and J usage is TRBJ2-1; D not certain. Trimming left V 1 base short and J 7 bases short, with 8 bases between. CDR3 length: 12 amino acids. The germline V gene has CDR1 DFQATT and CDR2 SNEGSKA (reference sequence). CDR3: CSARVSGNEQFF. The CDR3 DNA, read in part, is TGCAGTGCTAGAGTCTCCGGGAATGAG.

This clone was counted at least ten times. The read finishes 3 residues shy of the CDR3 end, and the germline J gene is used to complete it. The rearrangement uses TRBV7-2 and TRBJ2-7; the match to TRBD1 covers 10 bases. CDR3 length: 14 amino acids. Germline assignment: CDR1 SGHTA and CDR2 FQGNSA. Trimming took 5 bases from V and 5 from J; bases not matched to a gene: 6. CDR3 protein: CASSPRDRGHEQYF. The CDR3 bases that were read are TGTGCCAGCAGCCCCCGGGACAGGGGCCACGAG. The full variable domain, with the rest looked up from reference TRBV7-2 and TRBJ2-7, is GAGVSQSPSNKVTEKGKDVELRCDPISGHTALYWYRQSLGQGLEFLIYFQGNSAPDKSGLPSDRFSAERTGGSVSTLTIQRTQQEDSAVYLCASSPRDRGHEQYFGPGTRLTVT.

This clone was recorded at least ten times. The CDR3 end is not reached by the read, which stops 3 residues before it; the germline J gene fills it in. The chain uses TRBV20-1 and TRBJ2-7, with TRBD2 matching 11 bases. The length of the CDR3 is 14 residues. V trimming: 5 bases; J trimming: 2 bases; junction bases outside the gene matches: 5. The germline V gene encodes CDR1 DFQATT and CDR2 SNEGSKA (reference sequence). The part of the CDR3 DNA that was read is TGCAGTGCTGTTAGCGGGAGGGGGACCTACGAG. Translation: CSAVSGRGTYE. The complete CDR3 reads CSAVSGRGTYEQYF.

This clone was seen a few times. At one end, the junction sequence differs from germline, possibly due to a read error. Additional DNA sequences in this sample encode the identical CDR3. CDR3 residues: CASTQEGLAGVTEAFF. The CDR3 DNA, read in part, is TGTGCCAGCACCCAAGAGGGTCTGGCAGGGGTGACTGAG. V and J are TRBV2 and TRBJ1-1; possible D gene TRBD1, 6 bases. The read ends 3 residues before the CDR3 terminus; that terminus is restored from the germline J gene. Per the germline V gene, CDR1 is SNHLY and CDR2 is FYNNEI. This CDR3 is built from 16 residues.

This clone appeared many times. The sequence runs out 3 residues before the end of the CDR3; the remainder is reconstructed from the germline J gene. This sequence joins TRBV6-1 and TRBJ2-3, with 10 bases fitting TRBD2. The CDR3 runs 19 residues. The V and J ends lost 2 bases and 6 bases, in that order; junction bases with no gene match: 17. Germline V gene lookup returns CDR1 MNHNS and CDR2 SASEGT. The CDR3 sequence is CASSETIGKRAGGADTQYF. The CDR3 DNA, read in part, is TGTGCCAGCAGTGAAACGATTGGGAAACGAGCGGGAGGGGCGGATACG.

This clone has a count of ten or more. The read ends 3 residues before the CDR3 terminus; that terminus is restored from the germline J gene. The rearrangement links TRBV5-1 to TRBJ1-5; tentative D call: TRBD1 (5 bases). The CDR3 extends over 14 amino acids. Germline V lookup: CDR1 SGHRS, CDR2 YFSETQ. The V gene lost 0 bases and the J gene lost 3 bases, with 7 bases spanning the gap. Incomplete CDR3 DNA: TGCGCCAGCAGCTTGGGGGGCTACAATCAGCCC. This gives the protein CASSLGGYNQP. The CDR3 in its entirety is CASSLGGYNQPQHF. Variable domain in full (rest from reference TRBV5-1 and TRBJ1-5): KAGVTQTPRYLIKTRGQQVTLSCSPISGHRSVSWYQQTPGQGLQFLFEYFSETQRNKGNFPGRFSGRQFSNSRSEMNVSTLELGDSALYLCASSLGGYNQPQHFGDGTRLSIL.

A note on this clone: Read data end 3 residues before the CDR3 end; the end is taken from the germline J gene. The chain is built from TRBV13 and TRBJ2-3; TRBD1 or TRBD2 may be the D gene (7 bases each). V lost 5 bases and J 0 bases, leaving 18 bases between the germline ends. Germline V gives CDR1 PRHDT, CDR2 FYEKMQ (reference sequence). This CDR3 has 17 residues. CDR3 DNA (partial): TGTGCCAGCAGCGACTTTACAGGGGAGGGGAGCACAGATACG. Its protein product is CASSDFTGEGSTDT. The complete CDR3 protein is CASSDFTGEGSTDTQYF.

This clone appeared many times. Read coverage stops 3 residues before the CDR3 terminus; the germline J gene supplies the remainder. The chain is built from TRBV19 and TRBJ2-5; 11 nucleotides match TRBD2. Trimming took 8 bases from V and 5 from J; bases not matched to a gene: 7. The germline gives CDR1 LNHDA, CDR2 SQIVND (reference sequence). CDR3 length: 14 residues. The CDR3 region is CASSSTSGEETQYF. CDR3 bases read: TGTGCCAGTTCGTCGACTAGCGGGGAGGAGACC.

This clone was recorded at least ten times. The read stops 3 residues short of the end of the CDR3; the missing end is completed from the germline J gene. The V call is TRBV7-2, the J call TRBJ2-5; D gene unclear. The CDR3 has 15 residues. The V and J ends lost 1 base and 4 bases respectively, with 13 bases between them. Germline V CDR1 and CDR2: SGHTA, FQGNSA. The sequenced CDR3 bases are TGTGCCAGCAGCTTAGTAGGAGACTTGGGAGAGACC. Its translation is CASSLVGDLGET. The whole CDR3 protein is CASSLVGDLGETQYF.

This clone was counted many times. The CDR3 end falls 3 residues outside the read, so it is completed with the germline J gene. The genes are TRBV11-2 and TRBJ2-7, with D possibly matching TRBD1 (5 bases). The CDR3 totals 12 residues. Germline loops: CDR1 SGHAT, CDR2 FQNNGV. V was clipped by 6 bases and J by 3 bases, with 9 bases between them. The sequenced part of the CDR3 DNA is TGTGCCAGCAGAGGCCAGGGCTACGAG. As protein: CASRGQGYE. The complete CDR3 protein is CASRGQGYEQYF.

On this clone: The read terminates 3 residues before the CDR3 end, so the remaining end is supplied by the germline J gene. This rearrangement joins TRBV11-2 to TRBJ2-5, with D tentatively TRBD1 or TRBD2 (5 bases each). V lost 1 base to trimming and J lost 1 base, with 7 bases between them. CDR3 size: 14 residues. The germline gives CDR1 SGHAT, CDR2 FQNNGV. CDR3 in amino acids: CASSLGGAQETQYF. Incomplete CDR3 DNA: TGTGCCAGCAGCTTAGGAGGGGCCCAAGAGACC.

This clone was detected ten times or more. The sequence runs out 3 residues before the end of the CDR3; the remainder is reconstructed from the germline J gene. The chain has TRBV12-3 or TRBV12-4 and TRBJ2-1, with 9 nucleotides matching TRBD1. The CDR3 extends over 14 amino acids. V shed 4 bases and J 5 bases; nucleotides not matched to a gene: 3. The CDR3 sequence: CASSWTGDNNEQFF. The sequenced part of the CDR3 DNA is TGTGCCAGCAGTTGGACAGGGGACAACAATGAG.

There are many counts of this clone. The DNA ends 3 residues before the CDR3 does, and the rest of the CDR3 is filled in from the germline J gene. The chain uses TRBV30 and TRBJ1-2; no clear D. Deletions cut 4 bases from V and 3 bases from J, with 12 bases between. The CDR3 is 13 amino acids. Germline V gene lookup returns CDR1 GTSNPN and CDR2 SVGIG (reference sequence). CDR3 residues: CAWILGGDYGYTF. The sequenced part of the CDR3 DNA is TGTGCCTGGATACTAGGTGGGGACTATGGC.

This clone was observed at least ten times. The read ends 3 residues shy of where the CDR3 ends; the end is completed using the germline J gene. V gene TRBV5-4 combines with J gene TRBJ2-7; 11 bases are a match to TRBD2. Germline V gives CDR1 SGHNT, CDR2 YYREEE (reference sequence). The CDR3 loop spans 16 amino acids. After removal of 2 bases from V and 1 base from J, the junction contained 5 bases not matched to a gene. The CDR3 DNA, read in part, is TGTGCCAGCAGCTTAGGCACTAGCGGGAGTTCCTACGAG. The encoded protein is CASSLGTSGSSYE. The full CDR3 protein is CASSLGTSGSSYEQYF.

Many counts were recorded for this clone. The read finishes 3 residues shy of the CDR3 end, and the germline J gene is used to complete it. The sample holds other DNA sequences that translate to the same CDR3. The chain combines TRBV7-2 with TRBJ1-4; perhaps TRBD1 as D (5 bases). The CDR3 has 14 residues. Trimming stripped 7 bases from V and 0 bases from J, with 9 bases between. In germline, CDR1 is SGHTA, CDR2 FQGNSA. CDR3 amino acids: CASKTDTTNEKLFF. The sequenced part of the CDR3 DNA is TGTGCCAGCAAAACGGACACAACTAATGAAAAA.

This clone came up a few times. The read ends 3 residues early relative to the CDR3; the germline J gene fills the gap. The V gene is TRBV6-2 or TRBV6-3, the J gene TRBJ2-5, with 7 positions matching TRBD1. The germline gives CDR1 MNHEY, CDR2 SVGEGT. The CDR3 sequence is 14 residues long. After removal of 6 bases from V and 3 bases from J, the junction contained 7 bases not matched to a gene. The sequenced CDR3 bases are TGTGCCAGCAGCCAACAGGGGTTGAAAGAGACC. Amino acids: CASSQQGLKET. The entire CDR3 is CASSQQGLKETQYF.

In this sample, this clone turned up many times. Sequencing ends 3 residues short of the CDR3 end; the germline J gene provides the rest. The chain joins TRBV19 to TRBJ2-7, with TRBD2 as a possible D gene (6 bases). The CDR3 runs 14 residues. Germline V gene lookup returns CDR1 LNHDA and CDR2 SQIVND (reference sequence). The V gene lost 1 base and the J gene lost 2 bases, with 9 bases spanning the gap. The sequenced CDR3 bases are TGTGCCAGTAGTATAGTAGGCGGGACCTACGAG. Translating it yields CASSIVGGTYE. The whole CDR3 is CASSIVGGTYEQYF.

This clone was counted between two and nine times. The CDR3 end falls 3 residues outside the read, so it is completed with the germline J gene. V and J are TRBV11-2 and TRBJ1-2, with 7 nucleotides matching TRBD1. The CDR3 is made up of 13 amino acids. In germline, CDR1 is SGHAT, CDR2 FQNNGV. CDR3 residues: CASSLLGQDTYTF. The sequenced part of the CDR3 DNA is TGTGCCAGCAGCTTATTAGGACAGGATACC. Supplemented by reference TRBV11-2 and TRBJ1-2, the full variable domain reads EAGVAQSPRYKIIEKRQSVAFWCNPISGHATLYWYQQILGQGPKLLIQFQNNGVVDDSQLPKDRFSAERLKGVDSTLKIQPAKLEDSAVYLCASSLLGQDTYTFGSGTRLTVV.

At least ten counts were recorded for this clone. The sequence runs out 3 residues before the end of the CDR3; the remainder is reconstructed from the germline J gene. The chain employs TRBV5-4 and TRBJ1-2, with 7 bases fitting TRBD1. V lost 6 bases to trimming and J lost 4 bases; unmatched junction nucleotides: 6. The germline V gene has CDR1 SGHNT and CDR2 YYREEE (reference sequence). The CDR3 is 13 residues long. The CDR3 loop is CASTRQGAYGYTF. The part of the CDR3 DNA that was read is TGTGCCAGCACCCGACAGGGCGCCTATGGC.

In its sample, this clone was seen many times. The sequenced fragment ends 3 residues before the CDR3 boundary, so the rest is inferred from the germline J gene. The V call is TRBV7-9, the J call TRBJ1-2; D may be TRBD1 (6 bases). Germline assignment: CDR1 SEHNR and CDR2 FQNEAQ (reference sequence). The CDR3 covers 15 residues. CDR3 amino acids: CASWEGGRDEWGYTF. CDR3 DNA, as far as it was read: TGTGCCAGCTGGGAGGGGGGGCGCGATGAATGGGGC.

This clone was detected ten times or more. The missing CDR3 end, 3 residues past where the read stops, is filled in from the germline J gene. J is TRBJ2-7 and V is TRBV20-1; 8 positions match TRBD2. This CDR3 region has 14 residues. V dropped 2 bases and J dropped 3; count of bases not matched to a gene: 6. Germline V gives CDR1 DFQATT, CDR2 SNEGSKA (reference sequence). The CDR3 protein is CSARYPSGSYEQYF. Incomplete CDR3 DNA: TGCAGTGCTAGATACCCCAGCGGGAGCTACGAG.

This clone was found many times. Read sequence stops 3 residues before the CDR3 end, and the germline J gene provides the missing end. The J gene is TRBJ2-7, the V gene TRBV7-3, with 7 bases aligning to TRBD1. CDR3 length: 15 amino acids. Germline V gene data show CDR1 as SGHTA and CDR2 as FQGTGA. V lost 5 bases and J lost 3; bases outside the gene matches: 10. CDR3 sequence: CASSRNPGTDYEQYF. The part of the CDR3 DNA that was read is TGTGCCAGCAGCCGCAATCCCGGGACAGACTACGAG.

This clone was observed many times. The read terminates 3 residues ahead of where the CDR3 ends, so the germline J gene completes it. J is TRBJ2-3 and V is TRBV27, with D possibly being TRBD2 (6 bases). Germline V gene data show CDR1 as MNHEY and CDR2 as SMNVEV (reference sequence). CDR3 length: 18 amino acids. Partial CDR3 DNA: TGTGCCAGCATTCTCGTAAAGGACTTTGATAGCGGAGTTGAAACG. It specifies CASILVKDFDSGVET. The CDR3 in its entirety is CASILVKDFDSGVETQYF.